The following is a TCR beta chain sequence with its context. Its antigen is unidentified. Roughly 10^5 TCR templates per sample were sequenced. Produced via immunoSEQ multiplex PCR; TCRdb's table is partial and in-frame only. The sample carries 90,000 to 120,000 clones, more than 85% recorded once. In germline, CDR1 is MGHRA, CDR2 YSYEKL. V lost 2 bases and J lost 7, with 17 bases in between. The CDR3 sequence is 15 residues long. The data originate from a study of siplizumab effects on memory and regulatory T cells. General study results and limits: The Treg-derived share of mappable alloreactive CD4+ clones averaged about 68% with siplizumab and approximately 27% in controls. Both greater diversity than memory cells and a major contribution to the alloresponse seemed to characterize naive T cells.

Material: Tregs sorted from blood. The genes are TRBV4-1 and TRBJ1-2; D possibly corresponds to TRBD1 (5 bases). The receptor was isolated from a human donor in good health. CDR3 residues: CASSQSGQGLSGYTF. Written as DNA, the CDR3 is TGCGCCAGCAGCCAATCGGGGCAGGGACTCTCTGGCTACACCTTC.